This T cell receptor (beta chain) was observed in a study of beta chain features in type 1 diabetes. Sequenced material consisted of expressed TCRB transcripts (all of the isolated RNA was reverse transcribed). Only in-frame clones appear in the TCRdb table, and some are missing; sequencing was by immunoSEQ multiplex PCR. The repertoire consists of under 250,000 clones, with 13% to 15% occurring once and the leading ten covering roughly 0.028%. Points on this clone: What it binds is not known.

Deletions cut 3 bases from V and 6 bases from J, with 13 bases between. The CDR3 runs 14 residues. CDR1 SGHTA and CDR2 FQGNSA come from the germline V gene. Findings and caveats of the study: There was no resolution here of whether HLA type influences TCRB rearrangement.

Sequenced input: naive CD4+ T cells from blood. The chain joins TRBV7-2 to TRBJ2-3; D call uncertain. This clonotype originated in a woman aged 40 to 49 in good health. The CDR3 DNA is TGTGCCAGCAGCTTTAAACTGATGCGGGATACGCAGTATTTT. The encoded protein is CASSFKLMRDTQYF.